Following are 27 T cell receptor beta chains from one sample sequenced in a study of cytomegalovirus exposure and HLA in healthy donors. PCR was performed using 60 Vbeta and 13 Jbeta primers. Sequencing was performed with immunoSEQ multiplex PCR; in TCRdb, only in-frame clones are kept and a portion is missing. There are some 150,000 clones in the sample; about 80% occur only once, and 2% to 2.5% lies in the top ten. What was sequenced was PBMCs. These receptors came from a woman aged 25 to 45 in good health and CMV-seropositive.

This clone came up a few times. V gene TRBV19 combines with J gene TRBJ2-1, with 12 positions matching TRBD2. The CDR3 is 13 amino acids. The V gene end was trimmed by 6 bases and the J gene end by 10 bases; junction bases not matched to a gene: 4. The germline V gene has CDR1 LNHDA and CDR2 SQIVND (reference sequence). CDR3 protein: CASSGLAGSEQFF. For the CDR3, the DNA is TGTGCCAGTAGCGGACTAGCGGGGTCGGAGCAGTTCTTC.

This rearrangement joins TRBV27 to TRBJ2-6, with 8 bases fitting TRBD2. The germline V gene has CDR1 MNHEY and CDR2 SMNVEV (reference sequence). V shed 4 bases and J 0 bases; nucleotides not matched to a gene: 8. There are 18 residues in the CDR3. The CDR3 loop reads CASSSQGGGLSGANVLTF. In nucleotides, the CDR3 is TGTGCCAGCAGTTCACAGGGCGGGGGGCTCTCTGGGGCCAACGTCCTGACTTTC.

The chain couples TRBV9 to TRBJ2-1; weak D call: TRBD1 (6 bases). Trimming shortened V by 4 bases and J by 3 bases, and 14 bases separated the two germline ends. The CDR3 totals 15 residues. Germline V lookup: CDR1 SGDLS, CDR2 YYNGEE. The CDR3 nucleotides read TGTGCCAGCAGCCCCCAACAGGGTTACTACAATGAGCAGTTCTTC. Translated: CASSPQQGYYNEQFF.

In DNA form, the CDR3 reads TGTGCCAGCTCACCACTACAGGACAGAAACACTGAAGCTTTCTTT. The encoded protein is CASSPLQDRNTEAFF. V is TRBV18 and J is TRBJ1-1, with a possible D match to TRBD1 (6 bases). Trimming shortened V by 1 base and J by 2 bases, and 11 bases separated the two germline ends. The CDR3 has 15 residues. CDR1 is KGHSH, CDR2 LQKENI, per germline.

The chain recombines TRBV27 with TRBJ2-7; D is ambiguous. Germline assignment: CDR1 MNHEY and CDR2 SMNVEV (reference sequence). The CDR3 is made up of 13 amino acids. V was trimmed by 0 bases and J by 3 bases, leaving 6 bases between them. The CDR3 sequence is CASSLSRFYEQYF. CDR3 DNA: TGTGCCAGCAGTTTATCGAGGTTCTACGAGCAGTACTTC.

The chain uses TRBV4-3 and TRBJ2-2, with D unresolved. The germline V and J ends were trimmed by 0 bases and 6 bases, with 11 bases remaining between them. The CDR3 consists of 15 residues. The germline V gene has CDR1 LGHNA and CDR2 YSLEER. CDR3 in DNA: TGCGCCAGCAGCCAAGAGGGCAGTAGATCCGGGGAGCTGTTTTTT. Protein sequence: CASSQEGSRSGELFF.

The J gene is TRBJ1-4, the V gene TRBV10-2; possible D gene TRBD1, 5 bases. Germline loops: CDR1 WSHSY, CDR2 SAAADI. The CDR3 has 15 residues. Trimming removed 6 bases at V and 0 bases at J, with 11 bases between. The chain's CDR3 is CASRDNSATNEKLFF. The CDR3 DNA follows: TGCGCCAGCAGGGACAATTCTGCAACTAATGAAAAACTGTTTTTT.

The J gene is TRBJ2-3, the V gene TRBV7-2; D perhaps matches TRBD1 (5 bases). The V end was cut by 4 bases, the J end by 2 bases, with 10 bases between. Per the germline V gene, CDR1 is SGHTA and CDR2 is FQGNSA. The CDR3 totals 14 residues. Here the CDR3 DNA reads TGTGCCAGCAGCTCCCAGGGTTACACAGATACGCAGTATTTT. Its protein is CASSSQGYTDTQYF.

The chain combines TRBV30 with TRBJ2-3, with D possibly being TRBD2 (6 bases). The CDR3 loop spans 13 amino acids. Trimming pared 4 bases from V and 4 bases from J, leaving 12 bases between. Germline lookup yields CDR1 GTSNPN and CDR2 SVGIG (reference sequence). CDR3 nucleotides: TGTGCCTGGATGGGGGGAAAGCCAGATACGCAGTATTTT. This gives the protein CAWMGGKPDTQYF.

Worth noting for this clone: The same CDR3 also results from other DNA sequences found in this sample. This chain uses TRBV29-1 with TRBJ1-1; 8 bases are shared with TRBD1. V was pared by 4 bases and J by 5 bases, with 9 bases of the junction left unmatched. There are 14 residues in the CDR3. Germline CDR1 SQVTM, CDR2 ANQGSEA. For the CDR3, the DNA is TGCAGCGTTGTAGTCAGGGGGCGGAGGACTGAAGCTTTCTTT. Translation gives CSVVVRGRRTEAFF.

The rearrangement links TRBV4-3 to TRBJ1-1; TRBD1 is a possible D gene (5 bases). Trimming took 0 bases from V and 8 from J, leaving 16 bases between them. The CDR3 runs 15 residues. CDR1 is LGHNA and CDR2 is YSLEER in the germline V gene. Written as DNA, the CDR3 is TGCGCCAGCAGCCAAGATTCGGCAGGGCTGGAGGAAGCTTTCTTT. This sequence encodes CASSQDSAGLEEAFF.

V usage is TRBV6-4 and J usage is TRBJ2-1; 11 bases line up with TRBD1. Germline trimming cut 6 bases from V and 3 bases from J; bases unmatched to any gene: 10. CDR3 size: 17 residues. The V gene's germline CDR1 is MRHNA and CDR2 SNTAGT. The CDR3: CASSQNSGTGGYNEQFF. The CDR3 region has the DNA TGTGCCAGCAGCCAGAACTCCGGGACAGGGGGCTACAATGAGCAGTTCTTC.

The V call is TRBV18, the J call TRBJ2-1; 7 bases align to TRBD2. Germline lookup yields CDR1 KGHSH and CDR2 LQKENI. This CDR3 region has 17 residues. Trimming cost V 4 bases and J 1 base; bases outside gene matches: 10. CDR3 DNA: TGTGCCAGCTCACTGACCGACGGCGGGGGTTCCTACAATGAGCAGTTCTTC. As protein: CASSLTDGGGSYNEQFF.

CDR3 sequence (DNA): TGTGCCAGCAGTCTCGTGACAGGGCGGATGGGTGAAAAACTGTTTTTT. It is translated as CASSLVTGRMGEKLFF. This chain connects TRBV6-6 to TRBJ1-4; 7 nucleotides agree with TRBD1. Losses at the gene ends were 5 bases for V and 7 bases for J; bases not matched to a gene: 13. The CDR3 sequence is 16 residues long. CDR1 is MNHNY and CDR2 is SVGAGI in the germline V gene (reference sequence).

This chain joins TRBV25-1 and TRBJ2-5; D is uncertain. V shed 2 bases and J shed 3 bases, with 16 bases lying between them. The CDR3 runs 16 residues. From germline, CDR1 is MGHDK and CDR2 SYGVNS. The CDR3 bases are TGTGCCAGCAGTGAACTAGAGGCACCTTCAAAAGAGACCCAGTACTTC. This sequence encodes CASSELEAPSKETQYF.

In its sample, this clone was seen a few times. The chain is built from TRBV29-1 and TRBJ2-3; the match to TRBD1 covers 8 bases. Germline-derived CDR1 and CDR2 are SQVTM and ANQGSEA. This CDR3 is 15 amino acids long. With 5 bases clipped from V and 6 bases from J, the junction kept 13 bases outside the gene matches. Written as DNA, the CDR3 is TGCAGCGTTCAGATTGGACAGGGTCGGGGGGATACGCAGTATTTT. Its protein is CSVQIGQGRGDTQYF.

CDR3 residues: CASSQSGNSYNEQFF. Here the CDR3 DNA reads TGTGCCAGCAGTCAAAGCGGGAATTCCTACAATGAGCAGTTCTTC. The rearrangement links TRBV6-5 to TRBJ2-1; 7 nucleotides align to TRBD2. Germline CDR1 and CDR2: MNHEY and SVGAGI. The V and J ends lost 5 bases and 1 base, in that order; junction bases with no gene match: 5. This CDR3 is 15 amino acids long.

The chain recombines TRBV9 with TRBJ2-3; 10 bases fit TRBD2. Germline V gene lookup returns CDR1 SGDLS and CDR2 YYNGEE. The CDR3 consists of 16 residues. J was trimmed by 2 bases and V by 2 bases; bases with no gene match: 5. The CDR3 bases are TGTGCCAGCAGCGTGTGGACTAGCGGCTACACAGATACGCAGTATTTT. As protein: CASSVWTSGYTDTQYF.

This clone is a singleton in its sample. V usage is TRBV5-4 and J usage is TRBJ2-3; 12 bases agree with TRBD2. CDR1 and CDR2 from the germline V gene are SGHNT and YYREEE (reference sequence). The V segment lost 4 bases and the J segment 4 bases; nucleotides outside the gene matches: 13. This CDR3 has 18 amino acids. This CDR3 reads CASSPPLGLAGIADTQYF. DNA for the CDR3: TGTGCCAGCAGCCCACCCCTTGGACTAGCGGGAATAGCAGATACGCAGTATTTT.

The CDR3 protein is CASSLTASGQGNYGYTF. CDR3 nucleotide sequence: TGCGCCAGCAGCTTGACCGCCTCGGGACAGGGTAACTATGGCTACACCTTC. The chain has TRBV4-3 and TRBJ1-2, with TRBD1 matching 9 bases. CDR1 is LGHNA, CDR2 YSLEER, per germline. V dropped 5 bases and J dropped 1; count of bases not matched to a gene: 11. CDR3 length: 17 residues.

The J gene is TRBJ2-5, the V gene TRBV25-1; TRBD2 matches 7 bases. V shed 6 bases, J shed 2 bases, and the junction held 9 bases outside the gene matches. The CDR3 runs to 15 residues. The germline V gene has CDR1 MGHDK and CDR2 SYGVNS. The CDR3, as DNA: TGTGCCAGCAGCCCTCGGCGGGAGTGGCAAGAGACCCAGTACTTC. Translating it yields CASSPRREWQETQYF. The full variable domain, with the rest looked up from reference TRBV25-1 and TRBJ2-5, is EADIYQTPRYLVIGTGKKITLECSQTMGHDKMYWYQQDPGMELHLIHYSYGVNSTEKGDLSSESTVSRIRTEHFPLTLESARPSHTSQYLCASSPRREWQETQYFGPGTRLLVL.

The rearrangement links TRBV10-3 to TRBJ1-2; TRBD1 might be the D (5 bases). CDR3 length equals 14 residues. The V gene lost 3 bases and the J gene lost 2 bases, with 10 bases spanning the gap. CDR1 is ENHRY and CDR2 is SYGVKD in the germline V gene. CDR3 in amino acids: CAISDRGSNYGYTF. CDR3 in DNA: TGTGCCATCAGTGATAGGGGCAGCAACTATGGCTACACCTTC.

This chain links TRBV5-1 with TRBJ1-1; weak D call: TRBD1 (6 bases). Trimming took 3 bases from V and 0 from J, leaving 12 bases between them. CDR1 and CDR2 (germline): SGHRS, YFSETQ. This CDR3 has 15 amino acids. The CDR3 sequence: CASSSSRGLNTEAFF. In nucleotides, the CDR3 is TGCGCCAGCAGCTCCTCCAGGGGATTGAACACTGAAGCTTTCTTT.

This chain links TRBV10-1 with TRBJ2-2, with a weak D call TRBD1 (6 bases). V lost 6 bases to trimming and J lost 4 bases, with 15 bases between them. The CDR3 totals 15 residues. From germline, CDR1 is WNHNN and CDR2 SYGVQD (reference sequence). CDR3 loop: CASSLTGHFTGELFF. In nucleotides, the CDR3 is TGCGCCAGCAGCCTCACGGGACACTTCACCGGGGAGCTGTTTTTT.

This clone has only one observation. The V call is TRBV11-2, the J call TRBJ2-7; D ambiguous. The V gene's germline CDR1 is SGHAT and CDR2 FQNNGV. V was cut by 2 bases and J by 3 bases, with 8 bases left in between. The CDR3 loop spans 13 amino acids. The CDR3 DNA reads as TGTGCCAGCAGCTTACGCGAGATCTACGAGCAGTACTTC. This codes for CASSLREIYEQYF.

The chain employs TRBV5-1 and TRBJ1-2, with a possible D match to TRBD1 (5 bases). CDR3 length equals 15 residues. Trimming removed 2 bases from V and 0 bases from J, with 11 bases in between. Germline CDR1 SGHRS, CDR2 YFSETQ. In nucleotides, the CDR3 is TGCGCCAGCAGCTTAGGCGGGGGTGCTAACTATGGCTACACCTTC. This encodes CASSLGGGANYGYTF.

CDR3 sequence (DNA): TGCAGCGTTGGTTCTGGACGGGGGGCGAACACCGGGGAGCTGTTTTTT. This codes for CSVGSGRGANTGELFF. The genes are TRBV29-1 and TRBJ2-2; 7 nucleotides align to TRBD2. Germline CDR1 is SQVTM and CDR2 is ANQGSEA. The CDR3 covers 16 residues. Germline trimming cut 4 bases from V and 0 bases from J; bases unmatched to any gene: 8.